The clone carrying this TCR beta chain was counted ten times or more. The antigen is not known. The sample originates from a study of shared clonotypes between healthy human individuals. Looking at the study overall: CD4 naive cells filled three plates per donor, CD4 memory three, CD8 naive two and CD8 memory one.

General study points: The study found lower generation probabilities in non-shared clonotypes than in those shared by all four donors. Sorted-subset sequencing was shown by rarefaction to be incomplete despite large depth.

With 4 bases removed from V and 6 bases from J, the gap between germline ends came to 12 bases. The CDR3 covers 13 residues. Germline V gene sequence: CDR1 MNHNS, CDR2 SASEGT. The authors loaded roughly 200 ng DNA, about 30,000 T cell genomes, into sorted-subset replicate PCRs. The method was immunoSEQ multiplex PCR; TCRdb's version includes in-frame clones alone and lacks a portion of them. This sample has 950,000 to 1,300,000 clones; about 77% occur once, and the top ten carry approximately 1.5%. The sample comprised memory CD4+ T cells sorted from blood. Subset of the sample: CD45RA-negative fraction. This clonotype originated in a man younger than 30 in good health. J is TRBJ1-2 and V is TRBV6-1; D is unclear. The CDR3 nucleotides are TGTGCCAGCAGTGTACCCAATCAGGATGGCTACACCTTC. It specifies CASSVPNQDGYTF.